These 32 T cell receptor beta chains were all obtained from the same sample, sequenced in a study of blood T cell repertoires in COVID-19. Only in-frame clones appear in the TCRdb table, and some are missing; sequencing was by immunoSEQ multiplex PCR. The sample holds approximately 170,000 clones; 86% are singletons and the top ten take roughly 9.8%. Sequences were obtained from peripheral blood. These receptors all come from a woman aged 55-69 years with COVID-19, enrolled during active disease.

CDR3 protein: CATSDSGRGGYEQYF. In DNA, the CDR3 is TGTGCCACCAGTGACTCTGGACGAGGAGGCTACGAGCAGTACTTC. The chain recombines TRBV24-1 with TRBJ2-7; tentatively, D is TRBD2 (5 bases). This CDR3 contains 15 residues. Germline lookup yields CDR1 KGHDR and CDR2 SFDVKD. V dropped 4 bases and J dropped 3 bases, with 15 bases sitting between them.

The chain recombines TRBV19 with TRBJ1-1; TRBD1 might be the D (5 bases). The CDR3 covers 13 residues. CDR1 and CDR2 (germline): LNHDA, SQIVND (reference sequence). The ends were cut back, 5 bases at V and 7 bases at J, with 14 bases in the middle. CDR3 in amino acids: CASSARQRNEAFF. CDR3 nucleotide sequence: TGTGCCAGTAGTGCGCGACAGAGAAATGAAGCTTTCTTT.

The chain has TRBV7-2 and TRBJ2-3; TRBD2 aligns across 11 bases. V lost 5 bases, J lost 0 bases, and 10 bases stayed unmatched. Germline CDR1 reads SGHTA; CDR2 reads FQGNSA. The CDR3 runs 18 residues. CDR3: CASSTRLAGYYSTDTQYF. As DNA, the CDR3 is TGTGCCAGCAGCACCCGACTAGCGGGATATTATAGCACAGATACGCAGTATTTT.

The table lists this clone with a count of one. The chain carries TRBV7-8 and TRBJ2-7; 8 bases map to TRBD1. This CDR3 is built from 14 residues. From germline, CDR1 is SGHVS and CDR2 FQNEAQ. V was clipped by 4 bases and J by 1 base; unmatched bases: 3. CDR3 sequence reads: CASSSDRGSYEQYF. The DNA of the CDR3 is TGTGCCAGCAGCTCCGACAGGGGTTCCTACGAGCAGTACTTC.

This rearrangement joins TRBV4-3 to TRBJ1-2; 12 bases match TRBD1. This CDR3 is built from 15 residues. V was pared by 4 bases and J by 5 bases, with 5 bases of the junction left unmatched. Germline V gives CDR1 LGHNA, CDR2 YSLEER. The CDR3 sequence is CASSLTGQGAYGYTF. CDR3 bases: TGCGCCAGCAGCCTGACGGGACAGGGGGCGTATGGCTACACCTTC.

The chain employs TRBV6-4 and TRBJ2-1; 7 bases fit TRBD2. The V gene's germline CDR1 is MRHNA and CDR2 SNTAGT. The CDR3 has 16 amino acids. The trim removed 9 bases at V and 4 bases at J, leaving 15 bases unmatched. CDR3 coding DNA: TGTGCCAGTAGACTAGCAGGAGTCTTGTATTACAATGAGCAGTTCTTC. Amino acid sequence: CASRLAGVLYYNEQFF.

V gene TRBV28 combines with J gene TRBJ1-2; the match to TRBD1 covers 9 bases. Trimming at V came to 7 bases and at J to 4 bases, leaving 7 bases not matched to a gene. The CDR3 runs to 14 residues. Germline V gene lookup returns CDR1 MDHEN and CDR2 SYDVKM. CDR3 coding DNA: TGTGCCAGCATTACAGGGGGCGGAGGCTATGGCTACACCTTC. Protein sequence: CASITGGGGYGYTF.

This clone was seen just once. The chain recombines TRBV19 with TRBJ1-4; 11 bases fit TRBD1. The CDR3 is 17 amino acids. The germline V gene has CDR1 LNHDA and CDR2 SQIVND (reference sequence). V was clipped by 4 bases and J by 5 bases; unmatched bases: 9. In nucleotides, the CDR3 is TGTGCCAGTAGTACTCGGGACAGGGGGTACGAAAATGAAAAACTGTTTTTT. It is translated as CASSTRDRGYENEKLFF.

The chain is built from TRBV6-6 and TRBJ1-3; TRBD1 matches 7 bases. V lost 6 bases to trimming and J lost 1 base; unmatched junction nucleotides: 6. CDR3 length: 15 residues. From germline, CDR1 is MNHNY and CDR2 SVGAGI (reference sequence). The CDR3 DNA follows: TGTGCCAGCAGCATTAAGGGGGCTTCTGGAAACACCATATATTTT. Protein sequence: CASSIKGASGNTIYF.

The chain joins TRBV14 to TRBJ2-1; 12 positions agree with TRBD2. V was pared by 3 bases and J by 6 bases, with 6 bases of the junction left unmatched. The germline CDR1 and CDR2 sequences are SGHDN and FVKESK. The CDR3 consists of 16 residues. The CDR3 spells CASSHGLAGKGNEQFF. The CDR3 bases are TGTGCCAGCAGCCACGGACTAGCGGGGAAGGGCAATGAGCAGTTCTTC.

J is TRBJ1-1 and V is TRBV7-9, with 8 bases identical to TRBD1. Germline-derived CDR1 and CDR2 are SEHNR and FQNEAQ (reference sequence). With 1 base clipped from V and 1 base from J, the junction kept 2 bases outside the gene matches. This CDR3 is 15 amino acids long. CDR3 loop: CASSLGDRGNTEAFF. CDR3 nucleotide sequence: TGTGCCAGCAGCTTAGGCGACAGGGGGAACACTGAAGCTTTCTTT. The full variable domain, completed using reference TRBV7-9 and TRBJ1-1, is DTGVSQNPRHKITKRGQNVTFRCDPISEHNRLYWYRQTLGQGPEFLTYFQNEAQLEKSRLLSDRFSAERPKGSFSTLEIQRTEQGDSAMYLCASSLGDRGNTEAFFGQGTRLTVV.

The J gene is TRBJ2-7, the V gene TRBV7-9, with 7 bases that match TRBD1. Germline CDR1 is SEHNR and CDR2 is FQNEAQ (reference sequence). The CDR3 spans 14 residues. V was clipped by 3 bases and J by 0 bases; unmatched bases: 2. The CDR3, as DNA: TGTGCCAGCAGCTTGGGGACAGCCTCCTACGAGCAGTACTTC. It codes for CASSLGTASYEQYF.

In its sample, this clone was seen once. The rearrangement links TRBV25-1 to TRBJ2-5; 8 bases map to TRBD1. V gave up 1 base and J gave up 4 bases; unmatched junction bases: 11. This CDR3 spans 17 amino acids. Germline loops: CDR1 MGHDK, CDR2 SYGVNS. The DNA of the CDR3 is TGTGCCAGCAGTGAATTAGGGGCAGGGGGCACGGGAGAGACCCAGTACTTC. Amino acids: CASSELGAGGTGETQYF.

V and J are TRBV29-1 and TRBJ2-7, with 9 bases that match TRBD2. This CDR3 has 13 amino acids. The V gene end was trimmed by 4 bases and the J gene end by 6 bases; junction bases not matched to a gene: 7. The V gene's germline CDR1 is SQVTM and CDR2 ANQGSEA. The CDR3 is CSVGQASGIEQYF. CDR3 sequence (DNA): TGCAGCGTTGGGCAGGCTAGCGGGATCGAGCAGTACTTC.

This sequence joins TRBV7-2 and TRBJ1-5; 7 bases agree with TRBD1. CDR3 size: 14 residues. V was clipped by 3 bases and J by 7 bases; unmatched bases: 6. Germline V gene lookup returns CDR1 SGHTA and CDR2 FQGNSA. The CDR3 nucleotides are TGTGCCAGCAGCTTTCCTGCAGGGGGACAGCCCCAGCATTTT. This encodes CASSFPAGGQPQHF.

The rearrangement links TRBV11-2 to TRBJ2-1; 9 nucleotides align to TRBD2. The germline V gene has CDR1 SGHAT and CDR2 FQNNGV. The ends lost 6 bases at V and 6 bases at J; junction bases unmatched: 15. This CDR3 has 17 residues. In nucleotides, the CDR3 is TGTGCCAGCAGGTCTACTTTAGCGGGAGCCGGTTTCAATGAGCAGTTCTTC. This codes for CASRSTLAGAGFNEQFF.

The rearrangement joins TRBV3-1 (or the pseudogene TRBV3-2) to TRBJ2-1; 7 bases fit TRBD2. V trimming: 1 base; J trimming: 3 bases; junction bases outside the gene matches: 3. Germline V gene sequence: CDR1 LGHDT, CDR2 YNNKEL (reference sequence). The CDR3 is 15 amino acids. The CDR3 DNA sequence: TGTGCCAGCAGCCAAGCCGGGACTAACTACAATGAGCAGTTCTTC. This codes for CASSQAGTNYNEQFF.

CDR3 DNA sequence: TGTGCCAGCAGCTTGGGGACAGGGAGATACGAGCAGTACTTC. Its protein is CASSLGTGRYEQYF. This chain links TRBV9 with TRBJ2-7; 9 bases are a match to TRBD1. The CDR3 runs to 14 residues. V was pared by 4 bases and J by 4 bases, with 6 bases of the junction left unmatched. From germline, CDR1 is SGDLS and CDR2 YYNGEE.

This chain uses TRBV5-5 with TRBJ2-7; D perhaps matches TRBD2 (5 bases). V was trimmed by 2 bases and J by 7 bases, leaving 10 bases between them. Germline CDR1 and CDR2: SGHKS and YYEKEE (reference sequence). The CDR3 has 12 residues. The CDR3, as DNA: TGTGCCAGCAGCTTCCACGGAGGTGAGCAGTACTTC. Translating it yields CASSFHGGEQYF.

This clone came up a few times. V and J are TRBV29-1 and TRBJ2-7; 15 bases map to TRBD2. This CDR3 is 18 amino acids long. J was trimmed by 4 bases and V by 4 bases; bases with no gene match: 14. Germline V gene data show CDR1 as SQVTM and CDR2 as ANQGSEA. This CDR3 is CSVARGTSGRRLGYEQYF. CDR3 nucleotides: TGCAGCGTTGCCCGAGGGACTAGCGGGAGGAGGCTGGGGTACGAGCAGTACTTC.

This rearrangement joins TRBV7-9 to TRBJ2-1; TRBD2 aligns across 14 bases. This CDR3 is built from 17 residues. V lost 4 bases and J lost 1; bases outside the gene matches: 3. CDR1 and CDR2 (germline): SEHNR, FQNEAQ (reference sequence). CDR3 in amino acids: CASSSGLAGVSYNEQFF. CDR3 in DNA: TGTGCCAGCAGCTCGGGACTAGCGGGAGTGTCCTACAATGAGCAGTTCTTC.

J is TRBJ2-1 and V is TRBV7-3; 11 nucleotides match TRBD2. V was clipped by 7 bases and J by 7 bases; unmatched bases: 15. The germline CDR1 and CDR2 sequences are SGHTA and FQGTGA. This CDR3 is built from 17 residues. As DNA, the CDR3 is TGTGCCAGCACCCCGGTGGTCCTAGCGGGAGGTAATAATGAGCAGTTCTTC. It encodes CASTPVVLAGGNNEQFF.

This clone came up a few times. The chain employs TRBV10-3 and TRBJ2-7, with D perhaps matching TRBD1 (5 bases). CDR1 ENHRY and CDR2 SYGVKD come from the germline V gene. V was shortened by 4 bases and J by 3 bases, with 7 bases between the two germline ends. The CDR3 is 12 residues long. The CDR3, as DNA: TGTGCCATCAGTGGGCAGGGCTACGAGCAGTACTTC. This codes for CAISGQGYEQYF.

The rearrangement uses TRBV30 and TRBJ1-6; a weak D match, TRBD1 (5 bases). In germline, CDR1 is GTSNPN, CDR2 SVGIG (reference sequence). The V end was cut by 5 bases, the J end by 12 bases, with 17 bases between. This CDR3 is 13 amino acids long. The CDR3 sequence: CAWDSDRGQPLHF. In nucleotides, the CDR3 is TGTGCCTGGGACTCCGACAGAGGCCAACCCCTCCACTTT. The full variable domain, in which reference TRBV30 and TRBJ1-6 provide the parts outside the CDR3, is SQTIHQWPATLVQPVGSPLSLECTVEGTSNPNLYWYRQAAGRGLQLLFYSVGIGQISSEVPQNLSASRPQDRQFILSSKKLLLSDSGFYLCAWDSDRGQPLHFGNGTRLTVT.

This clone was counted a single time. The CDR3 is CASSESTFGTGGNQPQHF. DNA for the CDR3: TGCGCCAGCAGTGAGTCAACGTTTGGGACAGGGGGCAATCAGCCCCAGCATTTT. The V gene is TRBV10-2, the J gene TRBJ1-5; 10 nucleotides align to TRBD1. V dropped 0 bases and J dropped 2; count of bases not matched to a gene: 7. CDR1 WSHSY and CDR2 SAAADI come from the germline V gene. CDR3 length: 18 amino acids.

The chain recombines TRBV29-1 with TRBJ1-1, with D possibly matching TRBD1 (5 bases). The germline V and J ends were trimmed by 7 bases and 1 base, with 13 bases remaining between them. Germline V gene lookup returns CDR1 SQVTM and CDR2 ANQGSEA. The length of the CDR3 is 13 residues. The CDR3 DNA sequence: TGCAGCGGCATGGGACTCCCGAACACTGAAGCTTTCTTT. This gives the protein CSGMGLPNTEAFF. Based on the CDR3 plus reference TRBV29-1 and TRBJ1-1, the full variable domain is SAVISQKPSRDICQRGTSLTIQCQVDSQVTMMFWYRQQPGQSLTLIATANQGSEATYESGFVIDKFPISRPNLTFSTLTVSNMSPEDSSIYLCSGMGLPNTEAFFGQGTRLTVV.

The chain has TRBV6-1 and TRBJ2-1; 11 bases line up with TRBD2. The CDR3 spans 16 residues. Looked up from germline, CDR1 is MNHNS and CDR2 is SASEGT. Trimming removed 4 bases from V and 4 bases from J; junction bases left unmatched: 6. The CDR3, as DNA: TGTGCCAGCAGTGGTCTATGGACTAGCGGGTACAATGAGCAGTTCTTC. Translating gives CASSGLWTSGYNEQFF.

The chain carries TRBV9 and TRBJ2-7; tentatively, D is TRBD2 (5 bases). Trimming stripped 0 bases from V and 3 bases from J, with 10 bases between. The length of the CDR3 is 14 residues. Germline CDR1 and CDR2: SGDLS and YYNGEE. DNA for the CDR3: TGTGCCAGCAGCGTAGAGGCGGGCTACTACGAGCAGTACTTC. Translated, it gives CASSVEAGYYEQYF.

This clone was picked up one time. The J gene is TRBJ1-2, the V gene TRBV6-5; D remains ambiguous. The CDR3 has 12 residues. V lost 7 bases and J 4 bases, leaving 10 bases between the germline ends. Germline-derived CDR1 and CDR2 are MNHEY and SVGAGI. The CDR3 loop is CASIKTAYGYTF. CDR3 bases: TGTGCCAGCATAAAAACAGCCTATGGCTACACCTTC.

The chain couples TRBV6-6 to TRBJ2-7, with TRBD1 identical over 9 bases. This CDR3 contains 15 residues. V dropped 0 bases and J dropped 2; count of bases not matched to a gene: 2. CDR1 is MNHNY, CDR2 SVGAGI, per germline (reference sequence). DNA for the CDR3: TGTGCCAGCAGTTACTCTAGGACAGGGGCCTACGAGCAGTACTTC. This sequence encodes CASSYSRTGAYEQYF.

The CDR3 DNA is TGTGCCAGCAGCGCTCATACAGGGGTAACTGAAGCTTTCTTT. Translation: CASSAHTGVTEAFF. This sequence joins TRBV9 and TRBJ1-1; 7 nucleotides match TRBD1. The CDR3 contains 14 residues. CDR1 is SGDLS and CDR2 is YYNGEE in the germline V gene. The junction had 7 bases not matched to a gene; V was cut back by 3 bases and J by 5 bases.

The V and J genes are TRBV10-3 and TRBJ1-1; D uncertain. Germline V gene lookup returns CDR1 ENHRY and CDR2 SYGVKD. There are 13 residues in the CDR3. Trimming took off 5 bases at V and 1 base at J, with 8 bases between the two ends. CDR3 protein: CAISLEENTEAFF. The CDR3 DNA follows: TGTGCCATCAGTCTCGAGGAGAACACTGAAGCTTTCTTT.